This entry describes one T cell receptor (beta chain). The antigen is not known. The sample is drawn from a study of T cell responses to AZD1222 COVID-19 vaccine. Study context: Doses given second, at about 4 or about 12 weeks, were pooled. General study results and limits: AZD1222 recipients seropositive at baseline numbered only 5 or 6. Clonal diversity was possibly underestimated, and the donors were mostly white British, with more females.

Measured with immunoSEQ multiplex PCR; TCRdb has only the in-frame clones, and not every one. The sample holds more than 100,000 clones, around 91% seen once. This CDR3 has 20 residues. With V trimmed by 3 bases and J by 0 bases, 19 bases remained unmatched. Germline V gene data show CDR1 as MGHRA and CDR2 as YSYEKL. Specimen: peripheral blood, collected on day 0 of AZD1222 vaccination. The chain employs TRBV4-1 and TRBJ1-1; 7 bases line up with TRBD1. The clonotype was recovered from an adult in good health. The CDR3 region is CASSHALEIRQGNMNTEAFF. CDR3 in DNA: TGCGCCAGCAGCCATGCTCTAGAGATTAGACAGGGAAACATGAACACTGAAGCTTTCTTT.